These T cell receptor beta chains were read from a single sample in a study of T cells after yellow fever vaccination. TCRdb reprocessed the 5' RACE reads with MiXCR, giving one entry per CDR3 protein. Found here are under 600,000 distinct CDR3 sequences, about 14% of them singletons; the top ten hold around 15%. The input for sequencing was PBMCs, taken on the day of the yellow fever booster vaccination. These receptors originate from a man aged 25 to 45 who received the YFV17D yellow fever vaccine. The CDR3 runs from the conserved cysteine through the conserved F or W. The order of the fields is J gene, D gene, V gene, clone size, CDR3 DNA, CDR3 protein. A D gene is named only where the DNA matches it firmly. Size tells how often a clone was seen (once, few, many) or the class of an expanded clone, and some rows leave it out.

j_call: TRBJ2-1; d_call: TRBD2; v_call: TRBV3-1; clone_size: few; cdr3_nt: TGTGCCAGCAGCGGGACTAGCGGGAGATACAATGAGCAGTTCTTC; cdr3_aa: CASSGTSGRYNEQFF
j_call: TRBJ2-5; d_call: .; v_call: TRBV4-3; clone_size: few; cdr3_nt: TGCGCCAGCTCAACATACAGGGAGGAAGAGACCCAGTACTTC; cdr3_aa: CASSTYREEETQYF
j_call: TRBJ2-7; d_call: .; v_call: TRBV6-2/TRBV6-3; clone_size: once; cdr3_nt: TGTGCCAGCGGACGGGATTCAATCTACGAGCAGTACTTC; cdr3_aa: CASGRDSIYEQYF
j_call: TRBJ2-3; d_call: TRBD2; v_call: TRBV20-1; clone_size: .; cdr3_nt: TGCGCCGGGGGGATCGGATTCACAGATACGCAGTATTTT; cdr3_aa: CAGGIGFTDTQYF
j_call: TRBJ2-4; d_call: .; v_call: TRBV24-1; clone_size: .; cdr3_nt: TGTGCCACCAGCTATGGGAACTCTAACAAAAACATTCAGTACTTC; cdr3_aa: CATSYGNSNKNIQYF
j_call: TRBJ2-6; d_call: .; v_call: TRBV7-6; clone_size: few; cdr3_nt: TGTGCCAGCAGCCTCGGGGTAGGAGCTCTTGGGGCCAACGTCCTGACTTTC; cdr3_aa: CASSLGVGALGANVLTF
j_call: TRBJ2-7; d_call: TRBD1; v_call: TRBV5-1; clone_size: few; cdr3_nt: TGCGCCAGCAGCTCGGGACAGAAGTACGAGCAGTACTTC; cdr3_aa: CASSSGQKYEQYF
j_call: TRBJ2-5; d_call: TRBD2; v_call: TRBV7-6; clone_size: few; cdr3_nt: TGTGCCAGCAGCCTAGCTGTAGGGAGGGGAGAGACCCAGTACTTC; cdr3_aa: CASSLAVGRGETQYF
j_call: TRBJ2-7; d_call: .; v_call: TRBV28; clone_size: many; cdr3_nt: TGTGCCAGCAGTTTATCTCGGGTTAGCTCCTACGAGCAGTACTTC; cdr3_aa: CASSLSRVSSYEQYF
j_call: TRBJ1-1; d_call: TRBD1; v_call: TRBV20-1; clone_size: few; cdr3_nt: TGCAGTGCTAGGCGCTCAGGGGGGAACACTGAAGCTTTCTTT; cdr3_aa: CSARRSGGNTEAFF
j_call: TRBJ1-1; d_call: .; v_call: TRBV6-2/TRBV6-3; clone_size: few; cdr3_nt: TGTGCCACCACCGGACACCCCAGAATGGACACTGAAGCTTTCTTT; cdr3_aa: CATTGHPRMDTEAFF
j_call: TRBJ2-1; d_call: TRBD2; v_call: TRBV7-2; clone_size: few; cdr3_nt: TGTGCCAGCAGCCCCTGGACTAGCGTTGGCAATGAGCAGTTCTTC; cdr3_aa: CASSPWTSVGNEQFF
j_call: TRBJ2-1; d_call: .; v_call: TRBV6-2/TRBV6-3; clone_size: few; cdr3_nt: TGTGCCAGCAGTTACTCGGCTAGCGTCTACAATGAGCAGTTCTTC; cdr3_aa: CASSYSASVYNEQFF
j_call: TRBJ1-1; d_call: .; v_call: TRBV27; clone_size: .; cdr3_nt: TGTGCCAGCAGTCCAGGGACATCCTGGGGGGCTTTCTTT; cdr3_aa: CASSPGTSWGAFF
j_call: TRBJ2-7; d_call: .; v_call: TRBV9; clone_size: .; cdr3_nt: TGTGCCAGCAGCGTAACTGAGACCCACACCTACGAGCAGTACTTC; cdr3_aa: CASSVTETHTYEQYF
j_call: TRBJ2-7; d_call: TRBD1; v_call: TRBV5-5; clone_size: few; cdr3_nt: TGTGCCAGCAGCCTGCCCGGGACAGGGTACGAGCAGTACTTC; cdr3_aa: CASSLPGTGYEQYF
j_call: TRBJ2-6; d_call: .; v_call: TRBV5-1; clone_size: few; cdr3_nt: TGCGCCAGCAGCCTTCGGACAGCTGGGGCCAACGTCCTGACTTTC; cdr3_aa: CASSLRTAGANVLTF
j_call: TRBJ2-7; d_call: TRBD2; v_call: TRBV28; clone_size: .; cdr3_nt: TGTGCCAGCGGAACTAGCGGGCTTACCTACGAGCAGTACTTC; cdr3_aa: CASGTSGLTYEQYF
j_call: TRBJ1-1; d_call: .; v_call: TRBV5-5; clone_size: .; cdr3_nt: TGTGCCAGCAGCTTGTCCTTGGACTCGAACACTGAAGCTTTCTTT; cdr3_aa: CASSLSLDSNTEAFF
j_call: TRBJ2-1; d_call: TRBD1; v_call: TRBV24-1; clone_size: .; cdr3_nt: TGTGCCACCAGTGATTCCGCCCGGGACAGGGGGCGTTACAATGAGCAGTTCTTC; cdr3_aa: CATSDSARDRGRYNEQFF
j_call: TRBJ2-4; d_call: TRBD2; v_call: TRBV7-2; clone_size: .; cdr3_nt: TGTGCCAGCAGCTTAGGGCTAGCGGGAGGCAACATTCAGTACTTC; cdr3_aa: CASSLGLAGGNIQYF
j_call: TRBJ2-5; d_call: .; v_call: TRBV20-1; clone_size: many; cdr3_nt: TGCAGTACCGGGACTGTGGAGACCCAGTACTTC; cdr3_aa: CSTGTVETQYF
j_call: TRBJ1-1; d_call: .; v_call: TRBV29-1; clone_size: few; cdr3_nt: TGCAGCGTTGAAGAACAGGGGAACACTGAAGCTTTCTTT; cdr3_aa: CSVEEQGNTEAFF
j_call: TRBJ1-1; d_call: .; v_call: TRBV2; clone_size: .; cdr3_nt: TGTGCCAGCAGTCAGGGATACACTGAAGCTTTCTTT; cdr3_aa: CASSQGYTEAFF
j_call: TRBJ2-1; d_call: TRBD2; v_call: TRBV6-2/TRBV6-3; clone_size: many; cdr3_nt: TGTGCCAGCAGGGGGGGCAGGACTAGCGGGAGGTCATCCTACAATGAGCAGTTCTTC; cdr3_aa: CASRGGRTSGRSSYNEQFF
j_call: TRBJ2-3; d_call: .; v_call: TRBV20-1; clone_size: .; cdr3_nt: TGCAGTGCTAGCGGAGGCCGGTTTGATACGCAGTATTTT; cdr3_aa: CSASGGRFDTQYF